This T cell receptor (beta chain) comes out of a study of T cell repertoires in cytomegalovirus infection. Study summary: Recently identified HLA-C-restricted CMV epitopes and well-studied HLA-B-restricted CMV epitopes were used by the study. Both a matching HLA type and CMV infection were indicated by public TCR beta signatures. Overall study findings and caveats: People with CMV and the relevant HLA were identified by cumulative public TCR beta family frequency. What dominated the ex vivo response were HLA-C-restricted CMV-specific TCR beta clonotypes.

This CDR3 spans 13 amino acids. V trimming: 3 bases; J trimming: 3 bases; junction bases outside the gene matches: 2. The germline V gene has CDR1 SGHVS and CDR2 FNYEAQ. As regards this clonotype: Its specificity is not known. This may arise from a read error, as a much more abundant clone is one base away. The CDR3 carries no conserved terminal phenylalanine or tryptophan, so it likely arises from a read error.

From the reads, TCRdb called clonotypes with MiXCR, one entry per CDR3 protein. The data hold 700,000 to 950,000 distinct CDR3 sequences, with 30% to 35% observed a single time. The TCR comes from a human donor in good health (CMV status not recorded). Some clones in this sample may be carry-over from other donors' samples. The sequencing here drew on cultured CD8+ T cells from PBMCs, taken from culture after CMV antigen stimulation. The V call is TRBV7-6, the J call TRBJ2-7, with 7 nucleotides matching TRBD2. In DNA form, the CDR3 reads TGTGCCAGCAGCTTTCGGGGGGACTACGAGCAGTACTAC. It specifies CASSFRGDYEQYY.